Below, 27 T cell receptor beta chains from the same sample are listed, as sequenced in a study of T cell repertoires in cytomegalovirus infection. Antigens of these TCRs are unknown. Via MiXCR, TCRdb re-called the reads, giving one row per CDR3 protein. The sample records about 700,000 distinct CDR3 sequences, roughly 30% being singletons. The sequences come from cultured PBMCs, collected from culture after CMV antigen stimulation. The receptors derive from a human donor in good health (CMV status not recorded). Some clones in this sample may be carry-over from other donors' samples.

The V call is TRBV11-2, the J call TRBJ2-3; D is possibly TRBD2 (6 bases). Germline V gene data show CDR1 as SGHAT and CDR2 as FQNNGV. CDR3 length: 19 amino acids. The V gene lost 2 bases and the J gene lost 1 base, with 22 bases spanning the gap. For the CDR3, the DNA is TGTGCCAGCAGCTTATTTTCCAGCGGACTACTTGGGGGCACAGATACGCAGTATTTT. Translated, it gives CASSLFSSGLLGGTDTQYF.

This chain connects TRBV29-1 to TRBJ2-6; D remains ambiguous. Germline CDR1 reads SQVTM; CDR2 reads ANQGSEA. The CDR3 consists of 15 residues. V was pared by 4 bases and J by 0 bases, with 10 bases between. In DNA form, the CDR3 reads TGCAGCGTTGTGGAAGGAAACTCTGGGGCCAACGTCCTGACTTTC. It specifies CSVVEGNSGANVLTF.

This clonotype came up a few times. The chain employs TRBV10-3 and TRBJ1-2; D unclear. Looked up from germline, CDR1 is ENHRY and CDR2 is SYGVKD. V was pared by 4 bases and J by 8 bases, with 20 bases between. The CDR3 loop spans 15 amino acids. Written as DNA, the CDR3 is TGTGCCATCAGTGCCGTCAGCTCCGTATATAAGGGCTACACCTTC. This encodes CAISAVSSVYKGYTF.

V gene TRBV7-9 combines with J gene TRBJ1-5; 8 bases line up with TRBD1. The CDR3 consists of 14 residues. After removal of 4 bases from V and 9 bases from J, the junction contained 8 bases not matched to a gene. Germline loops: CDR1 SEHNR, CDR2 FQNEAQ (reference sequence). CDR3 in DNA: TGTGCCAGCAGCTCGGACAGGGCCCCCCGGCCCCAGCATTTT. Protein product: CASSSDRAPRPQHF.

A few counts support this clonotype. The chain links TRBV3-1 to TRBJ1-4, with D maybe TRBD1 (6 bases). The CDR3 is made up of 15 amino acids. Germline V lookup: CDR1 LGHDT, CDR2 YNNKEL (reference sequence). V was clipped by 3 bases and J by 3 bases, with 11 bases between them. CDR3 loop: CASSHTGPSNEKLFF. CDR3 DNA: TGTGCCAGCAGCCATACAGGGCCCTCTAATGAAAAACTGTTTTTT.

CDR3 in amino acids: CASSKGVPDTQYF. The CDR3 DNA reads as TGCGCCAGCAGCAAGGGCGTACCTGATACGCAGTATTTT. The chain links TRBV4-3 to TRBJ2-3; D unclear. Looked up from germline, CDR1 is LGHNA and CDR2 is YSLEER. V gave up 5 bases and J gave up 6 bases, with 12 bases separating them. The CDR3 extends over 13 amino acids.

V is TRBV6-1 and J is TRBJ1-6; D is ambiguous. V was cut by 6 bases and J by 5 bases, with 11 bases left in between. This CDR3 is 14 amino acids long. CDR1 is MNHNS and CDR2 is SASEGT in the germline V gene. For the CDR3, the DNA is TGTGCCAGCAGCCTTGGAGGGAATAATTCACCCCTCCACTTT. Its protein product is CASSLGGNNSPLHF.

The chain recombines TRBV11-2 with TRBJ2-1; D perhaps matches TRBD2 (5 bases). V dropped 4 bases and J dropped 7 bases, with 17 bases sitting between them. The CDR3 consists of 15 residues. Per germline, CDR1 SGHAT and CDR2 FQNNGV. The CDR3 sequence is CASSSYLRRGNEQFF. DNA of the CDR3: TGTGCCAGCAGCTCCTACCTGCGTAGAGGGAATGAGCAGTTCTTC.

This chain joins TRBV7-9 and TRBJ1-1, with unresolved D. The CDR3 covers 13 residues. The V gene lost 2 bases and the J gene lost 5 bases, with 9 bases spanning the gap. The V gene's germline CDR1 is SEHNR and CDR2 FQNEAQ (reference sequence). CDR3 bases: TGTGCCAGCAGCTTAAAGTCTAGGACTGAAGCTTTCTTT. The encoded protein is CASSLKSRTEAFF.

This sequence joins TRBV6-5 and TRBJ2-7, with TRBD1 matching 10 bases. Germline CDR1 and CDR2: MNHEY and SVGAGI. The CDR3 is 14 residues long. The J segment lost 9 bases and the V segment lost 3 bases, leaving 8 bases of the junction unmatched. CDR3 sequence reads: CASSYNRDRGMQYF. The CDR3 DNA reads as TGTGCCAGCAGTTATAACCGGGACAGGGGTATGCAGTACTTC.

The gene calls are TRBV12-3 or TRBV12-4 and TRBJ1-1; D is perhaps TRBD1 (5 bases). V lost 5 bases to trimming and J lost 1 base, with 11 bases between them. There are 14 residues in the CDR3. The CDR3 is CASSPYGTNTEAFF. DNA of the CDR3: TGTGCCAGCAGTCCTTACGGGACGAACACTGAAGCTTTCTTT.

In its sample, this clonotype was seen a few times. The chain couples TRBV29-1 to TRBJ2-1, with D possibly matching TRBD2 (6 bases). The CDR3 covers 14 residues. The germline V gene has CDR1 SQVTM and CDR2 ANQGSEA. Trimming took off 6 bases at V and 9 bases at J, with 21 bases between the two ends. Here the CDR3 DNA reads TGCAGCGTCAGGAGAGAGCGGGCCGCGGGTGAGCAGTTCTTC. It encodes CSVRRERAAGEQFF.

The chain carries TRBV20-1 and TRBJ2-1; TRBD1 or TRBD2 may be the D gene (6 bases each). The CDR3 runs 18 residues. Between the trimmed V and J ends, which lost 4 bases and 0 bases, there was a span of 22 bases. CDR1 is DFQATT and CDR2 is SNEGSKA in the germline V gene (reference sequence). In nucleotides, the CDR3 is TGCAGTGCTAAAAGGATAGGTAGGGGGGTGAGCTCCTACAATGAGCAGTTCTTC. Protein sequence: CSAKRIGRGVSSYNEQFF.

There are many counts of this clonotype. One end of the junction fails to match germline, which may point to a read error. V is TRBV6-2 or TRBV6-3 and J is TRBJ1-1; D not resolved. The CDR3 spans 12 residues. Germline CDR1 is MNHEY and CDR2 is SVGEGT. CDR3 region: CASSRGSTEAFF. CDR3 sequence (DNA): TGCGCCAGCAGCCGTGGAAGCACTGAAGCTTTCTTT.

This clonotype was detected only a few times. The chain employs TRBV20-1 and TRBJ1-4; perhaps TRBD1 as D (5 bases). The CDR3 length is 14 residues. V shed 6 bases and J shed 4 bases, with 15 bases lying between them. Germline assignment: CDR1 DFQATT and CDR2 SNEGSKA (reference sequence). The CDR3 nucleotides are TGCAGTGCGATGCAGGGAGGACGTAATGAAAAACTGTTTTTT. Translated: CSAMQGGRNEKLFF.

This clonotype has more than one count but fewer than ten. This sequence joins TRBV6-1 and TRBJ1-6; no clear D gene. The germline CDR1 and CDR2 sequences are MNHNS and SASEGT. This CDR3 is built from 13 residues. Trimming cost V 6 bases and J 8 bases, with 11 bases left between them. CDR3 coding DNA: TGTGCCAGCAGGACCCCCGCTGATTCACCCCTCCACTTT. Translating it yields CASRTPADSPLHF.

This clonotype was observed a handful of times. The chain joins TRBV6-1 to TRBJ2-1; D ambiguous. Trimming shortened V by 5 bases and J by 4 bases, and 21 bases separated the two germline ends. CDR1 and CDR2 (germline): MNHNS, SASEGT. The CDR3 has 17 residues. In DNA form, the CDR3 reads TGTGCCAGCAGTTCCCTAACACTGGACCCGTCTTACAATGAGCAGTTCTTC. This encodes CASSSLTLDPSYNEQFF.

The V and J genes are TRBV20-1 and TRBJ2-2, with D tentatively TRBD1 (5 bases). Germline V lookup: CDR1 DFQATT, CDR2 SNEGSKA (reference sequence). The CDR3 spans 21 residues. The V end lost 4 bases, the J end lost 2 bases, and 32 bases lay between the germline ends. DNA for the CDR3: TGCAGTGCTAAGGTACCGCATAAACAGGCCCCACCACCGTCAAACACCGGGGAGCTGTTTTTT. It specifies CSAKVPHKQAPPPSNTGELFF.

The rearrangement links TRBV2 to TRBJ1-5; a weak D match, TRBD1 (5 bases). Trimming stripped 5 bases from V and 0 bases from J, with 17 bases between. There are 17 residues in the CDR3. Germline CDR1 is SNHLY and CDR2 is FYNNEI. Here the CDR3 reads CASSSGLTTASNQPQHF. DNA for the CDR3: TGTGCCAGCAGTTCGGGACTGACCACAGCTAGCAATCAGCCCCAGCATTTT.

The rearrangement joins TRBV27 to TRBJ2-1; unclear D gene. Germline-derived CDR1 and CDR2 are MNHEY and SMNVEV (reference sequence). The CDR3 sequence is 15 residues long. V was cut by 3 bases and J by 1 base, with 10 bases left in between. As DNA, the CDR3 is TGTGCCAGCAGTTTGGACGGGTTTTCCTACAATGAGCAGTTCTTC. This codes for CASSLDGFSYNEQFF.

CDR3 residues: CASSRGRGSGNTIYF. The CDR3, as DNA: TGTGCCAGCAGCCGCGGACGAGGGAGTGGAAACACCATATATTTT. This sequence joins TRBV7-6 and TRBJ1-3, with D unclear. Per the germline V gene, CDR1 is SGHVS and CDR2 is FNYEAQ. The CDR3 is made up of 15 amino acids. The V end lost 5 bases, the J end lost 3 bases, and 14 bases lay between the germline ends.

This clonotype has a count of ten or more. The chain combines TRBV6-1 with TRBJ1-3; D uncertain. The CDR3 runs to 14 residues. Germline lookup yields CDR1 MNHNS and CDR2 SASEGT. The V and J ends lost 1 base and 0 bases respectively, with 4 bases between them. CDR3: CASSEDSSGNTIYF. CDR3 nucleotides: TGTGCCAGCAGTGAAGACAGCTCTGGAAACACCATATATTTT.

The sample holds a few counts of this clonotype. This chain connects TRBV19 to TRBJ2-1; a possible D gene is TRBD2 (6 bases). The CDR3 extends over 19 amino acids. Deletions cut 0 bases from V and 8 bases from J, with 26 bases between. Germline V CDR1 and CDR2: LNHDA, SQIVND (reference sequence). In DNA form, the CDR3 reads TGTGCCAGTAGTATAGATTCGGAGCCTCGCTCGGGGCGGGATGATGAGCAGTTCTTC. It translates to CASSIDSEPRSGRDDEQFF.

The chain couples TRBV20-1 to TRBJ2-1, with D uncertain. Germline assignment: CDR1 DFQATT and CDR2 SNEGSKA (reference sequence). The CDR3 is 15 amino acids. With 3 bases removed from V and 2 bases from J, the gap between germline ends came to 14 bases. For the CDR3, the DNA is TGCAGTGCTAGGTCGAGTGTTGGGGCCTACAATGAGCAGTTCTTC. Translation gives CSARSSVGAYNEQFF.

This clonotype was found a few times. The chain employs TRBV7-6 and TRBJ2-1; 8 positions match TRBD2. Trimming cost V 5 bases and J 9 bases; bases outside gene matches: 9. CDR1 is SGHVS and CDR2 is FNYEAQ in the germline V gene. The CDR3 extends over 14 amino acids. This CDR3 is CASSPPAGGSEQFF. The CDR3 DNA sequence: TGTGCCAGCAGCCCCCCCGCGGGAGGATCTGAGCAGTTCTTC.

V gene TRBV28 combines with J gene TRBJ1-4; D possibly corresponds to TRBD1 (6 bases). Trimming removed 6 bases at V and 8 bases at J, with 16 bases between. CDR3 length equals 14 residues. Germline V CDR1 and CDR2: MDHEN, SYDVKM. The CDR3 nucleotides read TGTGCCAGCAGAACCACAGGGATTAACGAAAAACTGTTTTTT. Translation gives CASRTTGINEKLFF.

The chain combines TRBV7-9 with TRBJ2-1; TRBD2 might be the D (7 bases). CDR1 is SEHNR, CDR2 FQNEAQ, per germline (reference sequence). Trimming stripped 5 bases from V and 2 bases from J, with 19 bases between. The CDR3 contains 17 residues. The CDR3 protein is CASSPGWRGRTYNEQFF. The CDR3 coding sequence is TGTGCCAGCAGCCCAGGGTGGCGGGGGCGCACCTACAATGAGCAGTTCTTC.